These 3 T cell receptor beta chains were sequenced from one sample in a study of blood T cell repertoires in COVID-19. The assay was immunoSEQ multiplex PCR, and TCRdb's table has in-frame clones only and misses some. The table lists about 220,000 clones, roughly 84% of them singletons. Sample: peripheral blood. The receptors were gathered from a woman aged 60-75 years who had recovered from COVID-19.

This chain's CDR3 is CATSDLAGGGEAFF. CDR3 in DNA: TGTGCCACCAGTGATTTAGCAGGGGGCGGTGAAGCTTTCTTT. The chain employs TRBV24-1 and TRBJ1-1; TRBD1 matches 8 bases. The CDR3 is 14 residues long. Germline V gene sequence: CDR1 KGHDR, CDR2 SFDVKD. V trimming: 1 base; J trimming: 7 bases; junction bases outside the gene matches: 4.

The genes are TRBV7-8 and TRBJ1-2, with 9 positions matching TRBD1. The V gene's germline CDR1 is SGHVS and CDR2 FQNEAQ. V gave up 0 bases and J gave up 1 base; unmatched junction bases: 3. This CDR3 is built from 16 residues. CDR3 in DNA: TGTGCCAGCAGCTTAGCGGGACAGGGTGTTAACTATGGCTACACCTTC. Translated: CASSLAGQGVNYGYTF.

This clone was seen just once. The chain recombines TRBV7-8 with TRBJ1-5; possible D gene TRBD1, 5 bases. CDR3 length: 16 amino acids. Deletions cut 1 base from V and 3 bases from J, with 13 bases between. CDR1 and CDR2 from the germline V gene are SGHVS and FQNEAQ. CDR3 amino acids: CASSLDRPRPNQPQHF. Written as DNA, the CDR3 is TGTGCCAGCAGCTTAGACAGGCCGAGACCCAATCAGCCCCAGCATTTT. Together with reference TRBV7-8 and TRBJ1-5, the CDR3 gives the full variable domain: GAGVSQSPRYKVAKRGQDVALRCDPISGHVSLFWYQQALGQGPEFLTYFQNEAQLDKSGLPSDRFFAERPEGSVSTLKIQRTQQEDSAVYLCASSLDRPRPNQPQHFGDGTRLSIL.